These 3 T cell receptor beta chains were sequenced from one sample in a study of shared clonotypes between healthy human individuals (dated by TCRdb to about 2020). The method was the immunoSEQ multiplex PCR assay. TCRdb holds this immuneACCESS table with in-frame rearrangements only. Some clones are missing; in checked studies, unresolved V genes explain under half, and the rest has no known cause. The sample table shows 2 million to 2.5 million clones, and around 95% are seen once. The ten largest account for roughly 0.13% of the sample. Material: naive CD4+ T cells sorted from blood. This specimen's cell subset or site label, per the study, means: CD45RA+ positively selected. Receptors originate from a young man in good health.

This chain uses TRBV4-2 with TRBJ2-3; D is unresolved. The CDR3 consists of 17 residues. The V end was cut by 1 base, the J end by 3 bases, with 17 bases between. Germline V gene data show CDR1 as LGHNA and CDR2 as YNFKEQ. CDR3 sequence: CASSQALQTQRTDTQYF. In nucleotides, the CDR3 is TGTGCCAGCAGCCAAGCTCTTCAAACCCAAAGGACAGATACGCAGTATTTT.

The chain carries TRBV6-1 and TRBJ2-1; 12 bases map to TRBD1. The V segment lost 4 bases and the J segment 8 bases; nucleotides outside the gene matches: 6. Germline V gene sequence: CDR1 MNHNS, CDR2 SASEGT. This CDR3 region has 15 residues. The CDR3 loop is CASSGLGTGGYEQFF. In nucleotides, the CDR3 is TGTGCCAGCAGTGGACTCGGGACAGGGGGCTATGAGCAGTTCTTC.

This clone was detected once. In DNA, the CDR3 is TGTGCCAGCAGCATTCACAATGAGCAGTTCTTC. Translation: CASSIHNEQFF. The chain has TRBV7-6 and TRBJ2-1; D gene unclear. V lost 5 bases and J lost 5, with 4 bases in between. Germline CDR1 and CDR2: SGHVS and FNYEAQ. The CDR3 length is 11 residues.